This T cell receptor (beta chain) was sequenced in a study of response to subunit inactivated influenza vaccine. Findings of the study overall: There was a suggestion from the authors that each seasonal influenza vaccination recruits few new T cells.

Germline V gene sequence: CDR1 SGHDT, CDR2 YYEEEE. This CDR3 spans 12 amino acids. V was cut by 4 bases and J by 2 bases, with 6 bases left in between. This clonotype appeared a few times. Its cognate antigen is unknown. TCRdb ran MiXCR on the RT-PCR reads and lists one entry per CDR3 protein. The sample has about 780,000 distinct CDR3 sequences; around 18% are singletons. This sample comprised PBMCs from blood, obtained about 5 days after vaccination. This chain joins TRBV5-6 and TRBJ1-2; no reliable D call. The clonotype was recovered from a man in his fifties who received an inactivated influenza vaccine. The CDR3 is CASSTDNYGYTF. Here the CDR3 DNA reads TGTGCCAGCAGCACGGACAACTATGGCTACACCTTC.